The clone carrying this T cell receptor (beta chain) was seen more than once but under ten times. Its antigen is undetermined. TCRdb analysed the reads with MiXCR anew, one entry per CDR3 protein. This sample yields 750,000 to 950,000 distinct CDR3 sequences, of which 25% to 30% are seen a single time; around 14% belongs to the top ten. This entry is derived from a study of T cell repertoires in cytomegalovirus infection. The germline CDR1 and CDR2 sequences are SEHNR and FQNEAQ (reference sequence). CDR3 length: 14 residues. J gave up 8 bases and V 5 bases, and 8 bases lay outside the gene matches. The receptor's source is a human donor in good health (CMV status not recorded). Some clones in this sample may be carry-over from other donors' samples. The chain combines TRBV7-9 with TRBJ1-1, with 10 bases that match TRBD1. Specimen: cultured CD8+ T cells from PBMCs, collected from culture after CMV antigen stimulation. CDR3 DNA sequence: TGTGCCAGCAGCCCCGAGACAGGGGGCCTGGAAGCTTTCTTT. Amino acids: CASSPETGGLEAFF. The whole variable domain, remainder taken from reference TRBV7-9 and TRBJ1-1, is DTGVSQNPRHKITKRGQNVTFRCDPISEHNRLYWYRQTLGQGPEFLTYFQNEAQLEKSRLLSDRFSAERPKGSFSTLEIQRTEQGDSAMYLCASSPETGGLEAFFGQGTRLTVV.